This T cell receptor (beta chain) was profiled in a study of shared clonotypes between healthy human individuals (dated by TCRdb to the early 2020s). In terms of the full investigation: The cohort included a few men and a couple of women between 18 and 49 years of age. To increase sequencing depth and limit assay-specific biases, different laboratories used diverse techniques to prepare libraries and sequence TCR repertoires. Between about 0.94 and 8.9 billion PBMCs per donor were obtained by leukapheresis. For each donor, three plates each were used for CD4 naive and CD4 memory, two plates were used for CD8 naive, and one plate was used for CD8 memory. Blood TCR repertoires of five healthy adults were deeply sequenced to estimate repertoire size and the extent of clonotype sharing between individuals. Results and caveats for the whole study, not just this receptor: Incomplete sequencing was indicated by rarefaction of sorted-subset datasets, despite the large sequencing depth. Based on pairwise subsampling, the degree of clonotype sharing among donors was expected to be affected by sequencing depth. Sampling was restricted to blood, and TCR repertoires in tissue are likely to differ from TCR repertoires in blood. Higher generation probabilities were observed for clonotypes shared by all four sorted-subset donors than for non-shared clonotypes. About 5% of naive CD4, 3.5% of naive CD8, around 2.3% of memory CD4, and about 0.4% of memory CD8 clonotypes were shared across a few donors. The genetic and exposure-history diversity represented was limited by the small number of donors. Larger estimated clonotype richness was generally found for naive subsets than for memory subsets.

The CDR3 numbers 13 residues from cysteine through phenylalanine. Only CDR3 DNA remains: 39 bases, in frame from the first base. CDR1 SGHRS and CDR2 YFSETQ were looked up in the germline V gene. V has 3 bases trimmed and J has 5 bases trimmed; junction bases matching no gene number 1. Using the deep immunoSEQ assay, multiplex PCR amplified TCR CDR3 regions from genomic DNA. Extracted genomic DNA from each cell subset was distributed evenly across all wells of several immunoSEQ 96-well plates, and each plate was treated as a replicate. For sorted subsets, 200 ng of genomic DNA, equivalent to 25,000 to 30,000 T cell genomes, went into each replicate PCR. Purified libraries were quantified with a Qubit 3.0 fluorometer, sized on a Bioanalyzer 2100, and re-quantified with the KAPA Library Quantification kit. Each immunoSEQ 96-well plate was sequenced on its own single-read 150-cycle Illumina NextSeq 550 flow cell. From the authors' description of their analysis: Because the immunoSEQ output included only junctional sequences and no quality scores, the filtering could not be the same as the filtering used for full-length reads. To assign V/J genes and CDR3, sequences were annotated against IMGT germline references using PyIR, a Python wrapper for IgBLAST v1.9. Any read was removed if the V/J assignment was weak (E-value above 1e-6), the CDR3 was missing, or the read contained stop codons, out-of-frame junctions, or ambiguous translated residues. A V3J clonotype was defined by an identical inferred V gene, J gene, and CDR3 amino acid sequence. Percentage overlap between repertoires was computed as shared unique clonotypes divided by the size of the smaller repertoire. Three approaches were used to assess repertoire richness: RTK rarefaction, the Chao1 estimator, and Recon v2.1 estimates of unobserved clonotypes. Generation probabilities for all TCRbeta clonotypes obtained by the gDNA method from a few donors were computed using OLGA. The table was pulled from immuneACCESS by TCRdb, which kept in-frame rearrangements only. Such tables lose some clones; where checked, under half of the loss comes from unresolved V genes, and the rest has no known cause. V, J and clone size derive from that table, while D and trimming were established from the DNA sequence. This sample comprises 1.5 million to 2.5 million clones, just under 95% of them detected only once. The leading ten clones occupy 0.95% to 1.5% of the sample.

To note about this clone: The antigen it binds to is not known. No clone much larger than this one lies a single base away; base qualities are absent.

CD8 naive samples were CD45RO-negative cells positively selected for CCR7, giving a CD45RA+CCR7+ population that excluded TemRA cells. Healthy HIV-negative adults with no recently reported acute infections or vaccinations were included as donors. Every donor was a Caucasian adult residing in Nashville, Tennessee, USA. Blood was collected by leukapheresis, and PBMCs were isolated by Ficoll-Histopaque density gradient centrifugation and then cryopreserved in liquid nitrogen vapor phase. Analytical flow cytometry was used to check the purity and quantity of each magnetically sorted T cell population. Genomic DNA was isolated from every sorted fraction and measured by UV absorbance on a Nanodrop 2000c.

The material sequenced was naive CD8+ T cells sorted from blood. The cell subset or site tag for this specimen amounts to: CD45RA+CCR7+. The chain is made from TRBV5-1 and TRBJ2-7; 11 middle bases align to TRBD1. The clonotype comes from a man between 18 and 29 years old in good health. The CDR3 region: CASSWTGGNEQYF. The DNA is TGCGCCAGCAGCTGGACAGGGGGCAACGAGCAGTACTTC. The reference TRBV5-1 and TRBJ2-7 proteins fill in what lies around the CDR3, so the full variable domain reads KAGVTQTPRYLIKTRGQQVTLSCSPISGHRSVSWYQQTPGQGLQFLFEYFSETQRNKGNFPGRFSGRQFSNSRSEMNVSTLELGDSALYLCASSWTGGNEQYFGPGTRLTVT.